This paragraph covers one T cell receptor beta chain sequence. Its recognized antigen is unknown. Each CD8+ T cell subset was flow-sorted in triplicate, and 300,000 or so cells per subset were placed directly into RLT lysis buffer. To keep memory contaminants out, a stringent definition of naive CD8+ T cells was applied: CD45RO-CCR7+CD27+CD95-. Using standard density gradient centrifugation, peripheral blood mononuclear cells were isolated from buffy coats. A FACSAria III was used to flow-sort naive CXCR3-negative and CXCR3-positive CD8+ T cells. An RNeasy Mini Kit was used to extract total RNA from the sorted cells. This entry belongs to a study of CXCR3-negative and CXCR3-positive naive CD8 T cells (dated by TCRdb to about 2019). Context from the whole study: In total, around 150 million TRB reads were obtained, or roughly 1.5 +/- 0.3 million reads per library. Diversity and physicochemical repertoire analyses were performed on around twelve donors pooled from two independent experiments. TRBV-TRBJ cluster analysis included naive subsets from several donors and memory cells from 3 donors.

Reads for this sample came from a NextSeq 550. The Human TCR Profiling Kit (MiLaboratory) was used to make UMI-labeled 5' RACE TRB cDNA libraries. cDNA synthesis used the entire amount of extracted RNA, and PCR amplification then used the entire amount of cDNA produced. Libraries were prepared in parallel with an identical number of PCR cycles. In the paper's pipeline: With a minimum of two reads required per UMI, MIGEC and MiXCR pulled out about 50,000 +/- 10,000 unique UMI-labeled TRB cDNA molecules from each library. Each library averaged about 37,000 +/- 9,700 functional in-frame TRB CDR3 nucleotide clonotypes without stop codons. After downsampling to 5000 UMI-labeled TRB molecules per sample, diversity metrics, including normalized Shannon-Wiener and Chao1, were computed in VDJtools. VDJtools computed clonotype-size-weighted physicochemical properties of the central five CDR3 residues: interaction energy, strength, volume and Kidera factor 4. TCRdb reprocessed the reads into one record per CDR3 protein sequence, lacking DNA. The authors' filters were not applied to this entry. This sample's clone table shows roughly 120,000 distinct CDR3 sequences. The top ten clones comprise about 0.61% of the sample.

Results and caveats for the whole study, not just this receptor: Because surface CD5, which has been linked to self-reactivity in mice, was comparable between naive subsets, TCR interaction strength was also inferred from TRB CDR3 physicochemical properties. Because CXCR3 expression was partially decreased after cryopreservation, freshly isolated PBMCs were used for most assays. TRBV-TRBJ usage was similar between naive CXCR3-negative and CXCR3-positive cells from the same donor, while memory cells showed distinct patterns. Both naive subsets had comparably high repertoire diversity, while memory CD8+ T cells had much lower repertoire diversity. TRB CDR3s from CXCR3-positive naive cells showed higher hydrophobicity (lower Kidera factor 4), lower energy, and higher strength and volume indices than CXCR3-negative naive cells.

CDR1 LNHDA and CDR2 SQIVND are derived from the germline V gene (reference sequence). The CDR3 goes from the cysteine to the phenylalanine over 14 residues. No nucleotide data were recorded. The sample consisted of naive CXCR3+ CD8+ T cells from blood. In the paper's terms, the cell subset or site label means: CD45RO-CCR7+CD27+CD95- naive CD8+ T cells expressing CXCR3 (TNR3+). This chain joins TRBV19 to TRBJ2-7; TCRdb indicates TRBD1, and absent DNA this call remains unverified. This TCR derives from a human donor in good health. Some clones in this sample may be carry-over from other donors' samples. This receptor has the CDR3 CASSPFRGYYEQYF.